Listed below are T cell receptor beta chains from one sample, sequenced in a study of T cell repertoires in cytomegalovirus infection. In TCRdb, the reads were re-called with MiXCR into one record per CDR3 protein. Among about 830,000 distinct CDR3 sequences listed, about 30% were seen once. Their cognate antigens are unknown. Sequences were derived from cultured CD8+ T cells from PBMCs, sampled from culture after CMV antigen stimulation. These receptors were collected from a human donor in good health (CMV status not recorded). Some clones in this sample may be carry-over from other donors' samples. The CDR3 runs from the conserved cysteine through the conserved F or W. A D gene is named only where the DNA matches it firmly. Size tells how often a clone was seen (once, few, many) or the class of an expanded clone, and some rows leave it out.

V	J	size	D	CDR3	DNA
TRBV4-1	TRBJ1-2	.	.	CASSQVHGPDFNYGYTF	TGCGCCAGCAGCCAAGTGCACGGCCCAGATTTTAACTATGGCTACACCTTC
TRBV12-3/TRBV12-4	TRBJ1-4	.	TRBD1	CASSYRDSLNEKLFF	TGTGCCAGCAGTTACAGGGACAGTTTGAATGAAAAACTGTTTTTT
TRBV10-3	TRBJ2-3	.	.	CAISEHRRPRLDTQYF	TGTGCCATCAGTGAGCATCGGAGACCTAGACTAGATACGCAGTATTTT
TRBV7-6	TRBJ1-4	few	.	CASSLDGRDGEKLFF	TGTGCCAGCAGTTTAGATGGCAGGGATGGTGAAAAACTGTTTTTT
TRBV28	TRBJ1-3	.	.	CASSSFPGDSGNTIYF	TGTGCCAGCAGTTCTTTTCCAGGGGACTCTGGAAACACCATATATTTT
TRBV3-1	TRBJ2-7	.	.	CASSQIEGTSYYEQYF	TGTGCCAGCAGCCAAATCGAAGGGACAAGTTATTACGAGCAGTACTTC
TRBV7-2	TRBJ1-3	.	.	CASSFTESSGNTIYF	TGTGCCAGCAGCTTCACGGAGAGCTCTGGAAACACCATATATTTT
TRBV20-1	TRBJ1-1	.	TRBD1	CSARVQGQGAYEAFF	TGCAGTGCTAGAGTTCAAGGACAGGGGGCCTATGAAGCTTTCTTT
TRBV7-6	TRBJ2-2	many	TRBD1	CASSQRQGGTGELFF	TGTGCCAGCAGTCAGAGACAGGGGGGTACCGGGGAGCTGTTTTTT
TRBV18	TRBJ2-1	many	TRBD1	CASSPQDRGGYNEQFF	TGTGCCAGCTCACCTCAGGACAGGGGAGGCTACAATGAGCAGTTCTTC
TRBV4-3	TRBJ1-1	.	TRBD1	CASSQRGQQNTEAFF	TGCGCCAGCAGCCAACGGGGACAGCAGAACACTGAAGCTTTCTTT
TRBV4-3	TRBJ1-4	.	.	CASSQERVNEKLFF	TGCGCCAGCAGCCAAGAACGGGTTAATGAAAAACTGTTTTTT
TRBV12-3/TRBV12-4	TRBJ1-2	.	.	CASSLPLSGGYTF	TGTGCCAGCAGTTTACCCTTAAGCGGTGGCTACACCTTC
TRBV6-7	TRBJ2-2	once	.	CASSYLGKVAGELFF	TGTGCCAGCAGTTACTTAGGGAAGGTAGCCGGGGAGCTGTTTTTT
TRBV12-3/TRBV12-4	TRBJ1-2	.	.	CASSFPGKEGYTF	TGTGCCAGCAGTTTCCCAGGGAAGGAAGGCTACACCTTC
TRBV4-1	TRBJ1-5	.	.	CASSQVLGSRPQHF	TGCGCCAGCAGCCAAGTCCTGGGTTCGAGGCCCCAGCATTTT
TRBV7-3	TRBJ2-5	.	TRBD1	CASSPRTGGLKTQYF	TGTGCCAGCAGCCCCCGGACAGGGGGCCTGAAGACCCAGTACTTC
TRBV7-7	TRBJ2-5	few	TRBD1	CASSPREFGQGGQETQYF	TGTGCTAGCAGCCCGCGGGAATTCGGACAGGGGGGCCAAGAGACCCAGTACTTC
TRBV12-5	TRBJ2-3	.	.	CASGLPGQPTDTQYF	TGTGCTAGTGGTTTGCCTGGACAGCCCACAGATACGCAGTATTTT
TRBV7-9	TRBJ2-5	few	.	CASSLGGPPQETQYF	TGTGCCAGCAGCTTAGGGGGACCCCCGCAGGAGACCCAGTACTTC